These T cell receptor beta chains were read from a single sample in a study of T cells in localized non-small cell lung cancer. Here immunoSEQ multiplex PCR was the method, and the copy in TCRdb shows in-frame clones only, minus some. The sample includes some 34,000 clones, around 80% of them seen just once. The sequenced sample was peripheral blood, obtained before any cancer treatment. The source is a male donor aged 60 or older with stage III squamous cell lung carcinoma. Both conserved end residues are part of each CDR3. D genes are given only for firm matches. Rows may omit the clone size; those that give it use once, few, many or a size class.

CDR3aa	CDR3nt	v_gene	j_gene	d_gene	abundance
CASRQGGETQYF	TGTGCCAGCCGGCAGGGCGGAGAGACCCAGTACTTC	TRBV6-5	TRBJ2-5	.	.
CASSLKGNTIYF	TGTGCCAGCAGTTTAAAAGGAAACACCATATATTTT	TRBV28	TRBJ1-3	.	.
CASSREGQGYSPLHF	TGTGCCAGCAGTCGGGAAGGGCAGGGGTATTCACCCCTCCACTTT	TRBV28	TRBJ1-6	.	once
CATALSSPNQPQHF	TGTGCCACCGCCCTGAGCAGCCCCAACCAGCCCCAGCATTTT	TRBV15	TRBJ1-5	.	.
CASSPPTVQETQYF	TGTGCCAGCTCACCACCGACAGTCCAAGAGACCCAGTACTTC	TRBV18	TRBJ2-5	.	.
CASSMGSRGPYNEQFF	TGTGCCAGTAGTATGGGTTCAAGGGGACCCTACAATGAGCAGTTCTTC	TRBV19	TRBJ2-1	.	.
CASSRELISEAFF	TGTGCCAGCAGTCGGGAGCTGATATCTGAAGCTTTCTTT	TRBV7-6	TRBJ1-1	.	.
CASSPQQGRDTEAFF	TGTGCCAGCAGCCCCCAACAGGGGAGGGACACTGAAGCTTTCTTT	TRBV11-2	TRBJ1-1	TRBD1	.
CASSGPNQPQHF	TGTGCCAGCAGCGGCCCTAATCAGCCCCAGCATTTT	TRBV21-1	TRBJ1-5	.	once
CASSTGGGRNNSPLHF	TGTGCCAGCAGCACAGGGGGAGGTCGAAATAATTCACCCCTCCACTTT	TRBV7-9	TRBJ1-6	TRBD1	.
CASRGVGEKNTEAFF	TGTGCCAGCAGGGGGGTTGGGGAGAAGAACACTGAAGCTTTCTTT	TRBV2	TRBJ1-1	.	.
CASSDIWEDNEQFF	TGTGCCAGCAGTGATATTTGGGAGGACAATGAGCAGTTCTTC	TRBV2	TRBJ2-1	.	.
CASRTQDNQPQHF	TGTGCCAGCAGGACGCAGGATAATCAGCCCCAGCATTTT	TRBV2	TRBJ1-5	.	.
CASSLAGGSNADTQYF	TGTGCCAGCAGCTTAGCTGGCGGGAGTAACGCAGATACGCAGTATTTT	TRBV7-6	TRBJ2-3	TRBD2	.
CASSVGTGDTEAFF	TGTGCCAGCAGCGTCGGGACAGGGGACACTGAAGCTTTCTTT	TRBV9	TRBJ1-1	TRBD1	.
CASSEETGGRVYSNQPQHF	TGTGCCAGCAGTGAAGAGACAGGGGGGCGGGTATATAGCAATCAGCCCCAGCATTTT	TRBV6-1	TRBJ1-5	TRBD1	.
CASSLVGQGATEAFF	TGTGCCAGCAGCTTAGTGGGACAGGGGGCTACTGAAGCTTTCTTT	TRBV11-2	TRBJ1-1	TRBD1	.
CASSVEGDETGELFF	TGTGCCAGCAGCGTAGAGGGGGATGAAACCGGGGAGCTGTTTTTT	TRBV9	TRBJ2-2	.	.
CASSITVGQPQHF	TGTGCCAGTAGTATAACGGTGGGCCAGCCCCAGCATTTT	TRBV19	TRBJ1-5	.	few
CASSPHRGGLYEQYF	TGCGCCAGCAGCCCACACAGGGGAGGCCTCTACGAGCAGTACTTC	TRBV5-1	TRBJ2-7	.	.
CASSQNRGEGYGYTF	TGTGCCAGCAGCCAGAACAGGGGCGAGGGCTATGGCTACACCTTC	TRBV9	TRBJ1-2	TRBD1	.
CASSLAVGRSSTDTQYF	TGTGCCAGCAGCTTAGCGGTTGGCAGATCTAGCACAGATACGCAGTATTTT	TRBV7-2	TRBJ2-3	.	.
CSVVKAGKPDTQYF	TGCAGCGTTGTAAAGGCAGGGAAACCAGATACGCAGTATTTT	TRBV29-1	TRBJ2-3	.	.
CASSLVRLATDTQYF	TGTGCCAGCAGCTTAGTGCGGCTAGCCACAGATACGCAGTATTTT	TRBV7-8	TRBJ2-3	.	few
CASSQETTGTDTQYF	TGTGCCAGCAGCCAAGAAACGACCGGCACAGATACGCAGTATTTT	TRBV14	TRBJ2-3	.	.
CASSRESGTDTQYF	TGTGCCAGCTCTAGGGAGAGTGGCACAGATACGCAGTATTTT	TRBV6-1	TRBJ2-3	.	.
CASSLIGGGAHGNEQFF	TGTGCCAGCAGCTTGATTGGGGGCGGGGCACACGGCAATGAGCAGTTCTTC	TRBV5-8	TRBJ2-1	.	few
CASSQDRGQSSGNTIYF	TGCGCCAGCAGCCAAGATAGGGGACAGAGCTCTGGAAACACCATATATTTT	TRBV4-3	TRBJ1-3	TRBD1	.
CASSSYRGAPNTGELFF	TGTGCCAGCAGCTCCTACAGGGGTGCTCCGAACACCGGGGAGCTGTTTTTT	TRBV5-6	TRBJ2-2	TRBD1	.
CASSYSGRDRTYGYTF	TGTGCCAGCAGTTACTCGGGTCGGGACAGAACGTATGGCTACACCTTC	TRBV6-5	TRBJ1-2	TRBD1	.
CASTPPGSTDTQYF	TGTGCCAGCACCCCCCCGGGAAGCACAGATACGCAGTATTTT	TRBV7-2	TRBJ2-3	.	.
CASSRGGLSNTGELFF	TGTGCCAGCAGCAGAGGAGGACTAAGCAACACCGGGGAGCTGTTTTTT	TRBV21-1	TRBJ2-2	.	.
CASSPETVNTEAFF	TGTGCCAGCAGCCCCGAGACGGTGAACACTGAAGCTTTCTTT	TRBV11-1	TRBJ1-1	.	.
CASSVAGTDFDTQYF	TGTGCCAGCAGCGTAGCCGGGACCGATTTTGATACGCAGTATTTT	TRBV9	TRBJ2-3	.	few
CASSFSGGFSYNEQFF	TGCGCCAGCAGCTTCTCAGGGGGGTTCTCCTACAATGAGCAGTTCTTC	TRBV5-1	TRBJ2-1	.	.